What follows is one T cell receptor (beta chain) and its context. Its antigen remains unidentified. This entry belongs to a study of T cell responses to AZD1222 COVID-19 vaccine. Measured with immunoSEQ multiplex PCR; TCRdb has only the in-frame clones, and not every one. The sample holds about 130,000 clones, 88% seen once. General observations from the study: AZD1222 recipients seropositive at baseline numbered only 6 or 7.

The CDR3 length is 18 residues. Losses at the gene ends were 4 bases for V and 1 base for J; bases not matched to a gene: 11. The germline CDR1 and CDR2 sequences are SGDLS and YYNGEE. Sequenced here: peripheral blood, sampled 28 days after the second AZD1222 dose. This TCR came from an adult who received the AZD1222 COVID-19 vaccine. The V call is TRBV9, the J call TRBJ2-2, with 9 bases fitting TRBD2. CDR3 region: CASSTRTSAVGNTGELFF. CDR3 sequence (DNA): TGTGCCAGCAGCACTCGGACTAGCGCGGTCGGGAACACCGGGGAGCTGTTTTTT.